The sequence of this TCR beta chain was determined in a study of neurological immune-mediated disorders. 5'RACE generated cDNA with 10-nucleotide random UMIs. Per sequencing run, 15-18 subjects together gave over 170 million TCR-beta sequences. A single record per CDR3 protein comes from TCRdb applying MiXCR to the 5' RACE reads. The data contain roughly 16,000 distinct CDR3 sequences, roughly 15% of them singletons. Study-wide results and caveats: Multiple sclerosis was found to have the least TCR clonal expansion, below healthy controls, and HTLV-1-associated myelopathy the most.

Trimming cost V 2 bases and J 3 bases, with 15 bases left between them. The CDR3 contains 15 residues. In germline, CDR1 is DFQATT, CDR2 SNEGSKA (reference sequence). Worth noting for this clonotype: No antigen is known for it.

This chain joins TRBV20-1 and TRBJ2-3, with D maybe TRBD2 (6 bases). Sequenced material: PBMCs. This TCR derives from a man aged 60 to 69 with HTLV-1-associated myelopathy (HAM/TSP). The CDR3 DNA reads as TGCAGTGCTAGATCTCCCGGGGGACGGACAGATACGCAGTATTTT. Translated, it gives CSARSPGGRTDTQYF.